The source of this T cell receptor (beta chain) is a study of early stage breast cancer tumors. Turning to this clone: Its antigen is unidentified.

Study-wide results and caveats: Unsorted bulk genomic DNA sequencing lacked pairing and functional marker data. Compared with adjacent normal breast tissue, tumors showed roughly 2.5-fold greater T cell density and higher clonality. Most shared enriched TCRB sequences were commonly generated ones.

The CDR3 sequence is 17 residues long. Unmatched junction bases numbered 5, after V lost 0 bases and J lost 0 bases. Germline V gene data show CDR1 as SGHAT and CDR2 as FQNNGV. Blood replicates held 0.5 ug DNA, tumor or normal breast roughly 1.5 ug, two each. Method: immunoSEQ multiplex PCR; TCRdb's copy keeps in-frame clones and lacks some. The data hold about 51,000 clones, with around four fifths observed a single time. The chain joins TRBV11-2 to TRBJ2-5, with 9 nucleotides matching TRBD2. The origin of this receptor is a person in their 40s with breast cancer. The sequenced sample was blood. Here the CDR3 reads CASSLEGTSRYQETQYF. The CDR3 nucleotides are TGTGCCAGCAGCTTAGAAGGGACTAGCCGGTACCAAGAGACCCAGTACTTC. Drawing the rest from reference TRBV11-2 and TRBJ2-5, the complete variable domain is EAGVAQSPRYKIIEKRQSVAFWCNPISGHATLYWYQQILGQGPKLLIQFQNNGVVDDSQLPKDRFSAERLKGVDSTLKIQPAKLEDSAVYLCASSLEGTSRYQETQYFGPGTRLLVL.